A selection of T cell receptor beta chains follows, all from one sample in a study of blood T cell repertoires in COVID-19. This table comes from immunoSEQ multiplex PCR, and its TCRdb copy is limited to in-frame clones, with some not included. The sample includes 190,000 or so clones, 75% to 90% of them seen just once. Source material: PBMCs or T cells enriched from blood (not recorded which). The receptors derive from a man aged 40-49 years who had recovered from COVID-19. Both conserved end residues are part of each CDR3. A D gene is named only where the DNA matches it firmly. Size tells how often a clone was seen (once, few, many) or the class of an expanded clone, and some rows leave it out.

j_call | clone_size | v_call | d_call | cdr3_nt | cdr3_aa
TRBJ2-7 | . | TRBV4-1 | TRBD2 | TGCGCCAGCAGCCGCACCCGGACTAGCGGGAGTGGCTACGAGCAGTACTTC | CASSRTRTSGSGYEQYF
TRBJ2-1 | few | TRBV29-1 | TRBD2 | TGCAGCTCCGGACTAGGCAATGAGCAGTTCTTC | CSSGLGNEQFF
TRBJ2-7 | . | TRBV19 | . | TGTGCCAGTAGTTTCCAGACAGGGAGGAGCTACGAGCAGTACTTC | CASSFQTGRSYEQYF
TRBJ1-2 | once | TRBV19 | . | TGTGCCAGTAGTATAGTACAGTCCTATGGCTACACCTTC | CASSIVQSYGYTF
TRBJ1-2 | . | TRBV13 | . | TGTGCCAGCAGCTTGAAAGGGGGTTGGTCTAACTATGGCTACACCTTC | CASSLKGGWSNYGYTF
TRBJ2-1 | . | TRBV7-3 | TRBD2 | TGTGCCAGCAGCGAGGTAGCGGGATCCTACAATGAGCAGTTCTTC | CASSEVAGSYNEQFF
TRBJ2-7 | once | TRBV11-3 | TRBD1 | TGTGCCAGCAGCCGGGACAGGGTCCACGAGCAGTACTTC | CASSRDRVHEQYF
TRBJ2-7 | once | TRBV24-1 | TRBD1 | TGTGCCATCAGACCTCCCGGGACAGGAAAGTCTTTCTACGAGCAGTACTTC | CAIRPPGTGKSFYEQYF
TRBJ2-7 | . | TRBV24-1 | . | TGTGCCACCAGTTTTGGGCAGACCTACGAGCAGTACTTC | CATSFGQTYEQYF
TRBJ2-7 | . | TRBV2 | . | TGTGCCAGCAGAGGCGGTTCCTACGAGCAGTACTTC | CASRGGSYEQYF